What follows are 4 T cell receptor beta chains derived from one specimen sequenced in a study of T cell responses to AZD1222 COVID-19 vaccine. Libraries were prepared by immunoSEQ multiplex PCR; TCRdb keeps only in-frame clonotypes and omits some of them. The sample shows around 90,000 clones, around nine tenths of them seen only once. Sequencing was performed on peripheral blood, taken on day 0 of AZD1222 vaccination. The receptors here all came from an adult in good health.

CDR3 nucleotides: TGTGCCAGCAGCTTAGTAATAGCGGCTAACACCGGGGAGCTGTTTTTT. Encoded protein: CASSLVIAANTGELFF. V gene TRBV7-2 combines with J gene TRBJ2-2; TRBD2 is a possible D gene (6 bases). Trimming stripped 1 base from V and 2 bases from J, with 11 bases between. CDR1 is SGHTA and CDR2 is FQGNSA in the germline V gene. This CDR3 spans 16 amino acids.

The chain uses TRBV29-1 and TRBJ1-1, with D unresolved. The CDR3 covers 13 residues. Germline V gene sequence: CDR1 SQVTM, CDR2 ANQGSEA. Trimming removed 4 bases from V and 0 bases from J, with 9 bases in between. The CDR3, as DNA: TGCAGCGTTGGGAAGGCGATGAACACTGAAGCTTTCTTT. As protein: CSVGKAMNTEAFF. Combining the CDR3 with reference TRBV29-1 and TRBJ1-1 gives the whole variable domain SAVISQKPSRDICQRGTSLTIQCQVDSQVTMMFWYRQQPGQSLTLIATANQGSEATYESGFVIDKFPISRPNLTFSTLTVSNMSPEDSSIYLCSVGKAMNTEAFFGQGTRLTVV.

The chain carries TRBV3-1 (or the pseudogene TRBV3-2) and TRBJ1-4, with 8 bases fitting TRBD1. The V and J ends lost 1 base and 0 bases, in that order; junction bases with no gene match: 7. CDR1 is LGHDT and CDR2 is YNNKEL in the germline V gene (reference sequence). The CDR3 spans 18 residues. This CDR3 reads CASSQARQGRTTNEKLFF. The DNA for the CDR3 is TGTGCCAGCAGCCAAGCCCGACAGGGGAGAACAACTAATGAAAAACTGTTTTTT.

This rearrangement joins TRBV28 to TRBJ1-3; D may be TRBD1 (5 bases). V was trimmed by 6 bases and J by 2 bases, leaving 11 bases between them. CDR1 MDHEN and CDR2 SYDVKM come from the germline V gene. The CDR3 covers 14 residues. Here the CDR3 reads CASSISTAGNTIYF. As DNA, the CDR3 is TGTGCCAGCAGCATCTCGACAGCTGGAAACACCATATATTTT.